This TCR beta chain was sequenced for a study of cytomegalovirus exposure and HLA in healthy donors. For the study at large: The same platform as the 500 to 700 first-cohort repertoires was used for the 100 to 150 validation repertoires, a later analysis reported.

Study results and limitations: First-cohort TCR clusters tended to co-occur in the roughly 130 validation repertoires, a later analysis found.

The ends were cut back, 8 bases at V and 5 bases at J, with 19 bases in the middle. The CDR3 loop spans 15 amino acids. Germline V gene sequence: CDR1 SGDLS, CDR2 YYNGEE. As to this clone: Its antigen is undetermined.

Separate from the approximately 730-subject first cohort, the roughly 120-subject validation cohort was the one that the donors belonged to. Only in-frame clones appear in the TCRdb table, and some are missing; sequencing was by immunoSEQ multiplex PCR. Here the sample spans 160,000 or so clones, about 86% being singletons. This sequence was found in a woman between 25 and 40 years old in good health and CMV-seronegative. The J gene is TRBJ2-2, the V gene TRBV9; TRBD2 is a possible D gene (7 bases). The sample was PBMCs. The CDR3 coding sequence is TGTGCCAGTGGGGGCGGGACTATACTAACCGGGGAGCTGTTTTTT. Amino acids: CASGGGTILTGELFF. Full variable domain (remainder filled in from reference TRBV9 and TRBJ2-2): DSGVTQTPKHLITATGQRVTLRCSPRSGDLSVYWYQQSLDQGLQFLIQYYNGEERAKGNILERFSAQQFPDLHSELNLSSLELGDSALYFCASGGGTILTGELFFGEGSRLTVL.